Sequencing of this T cell receptor (beta chain) was carried out in a study of T-cell memory formation after mild COVID-19. The overall study: The study found TCR clusters largely donor specific. General study points: The appearance of some responding clones in pre-infection memory suggested that cross-reactive memory joined.

MiXCR, applied by TCRdb to the 5' RACE reads, yields one record per CDR3 protein. The table shows about 210,000 distinct CDR3 sequences, with over 9.5% occurring only once. This clonotype was seen only a few times. Its cognate antigen is unknown. The V segment lost 7 bases and the J segment 1 base; nucleotides outside the gene matches: 8. The CDR3 runs to 15 residues. The sequence came from a man between 18 and 29 years old who had mild COVID-19 (a few samples of this study predate the infection). Cell type and time point are not known. The chain uses TRBV12-3 or TRBV12-4 and TRBJ2-5; 8 bases match TRBD2. Material for sequencing was PBMCs or a T cell subset sorted from them (not recorded which). DNA of the CDR3: TGTGCCAGCAATCCGAGCGGGGGATCCCAAGAGACCCAGTACTTC. This encodes CASNPSGGSQETQYF.